This TCR beta chain comes out of a study of PD-1 blockade in mismatch repair-deficient tumors. V gave up 6 bases and J gave up 0 bases, with 6 bases separating them. CDR1 and CDR2 (germline): SNHLY, FYNNEI. This CDR3 has 13 residues. The method was immunoSEQ multiplex PCR; TCRdb's version includes in-frame clones alone and lacks a portion of them. The repertoire holds 95,000 to 150,000 clones, with approximately 86% as singletons. The sequence was obtained from an adult with mismatch repair-deficient cancer. Here the sequenced sample was peripheral blood, taken 44 weeks after starting pembrolizumab. V and J are TRBV2 and TRBJ2-1; D call uncertain. CDR3: CASRGFSYNEQFF. The DNA for the CDR3 is TGTGCCAGCAGGGGGTTCTCCTACAATGAGCAGTTCTTC. The full variable domain, with the rest looked up from reference TRBV2 and TRBJ2-1, is EPEVTQTPSHQVTQMGQEVILRCVPISNHLYFYWYRQILGQKVEFLVSFYNNEISEKSEIFDDQFSVERPDGSNFTLKIRSTKLEDSAMYFCASRGFSYNEQFFGPGTRLTVL.